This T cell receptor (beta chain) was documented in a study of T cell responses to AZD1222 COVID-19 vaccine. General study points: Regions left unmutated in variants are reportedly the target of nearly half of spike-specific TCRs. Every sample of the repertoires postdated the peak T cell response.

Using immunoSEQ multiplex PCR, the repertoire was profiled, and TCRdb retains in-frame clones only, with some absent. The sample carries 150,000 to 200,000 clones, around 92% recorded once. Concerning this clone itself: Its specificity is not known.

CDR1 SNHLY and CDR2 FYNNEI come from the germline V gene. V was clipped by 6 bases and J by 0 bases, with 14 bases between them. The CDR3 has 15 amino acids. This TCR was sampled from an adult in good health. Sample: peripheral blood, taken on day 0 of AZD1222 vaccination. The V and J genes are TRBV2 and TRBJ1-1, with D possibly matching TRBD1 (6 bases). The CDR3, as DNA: TGTGCCAGCAGAAGACAGGTGATGATGAACACTGAAGCTTTCTTT. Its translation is CASRRQVMMNTEAFF.